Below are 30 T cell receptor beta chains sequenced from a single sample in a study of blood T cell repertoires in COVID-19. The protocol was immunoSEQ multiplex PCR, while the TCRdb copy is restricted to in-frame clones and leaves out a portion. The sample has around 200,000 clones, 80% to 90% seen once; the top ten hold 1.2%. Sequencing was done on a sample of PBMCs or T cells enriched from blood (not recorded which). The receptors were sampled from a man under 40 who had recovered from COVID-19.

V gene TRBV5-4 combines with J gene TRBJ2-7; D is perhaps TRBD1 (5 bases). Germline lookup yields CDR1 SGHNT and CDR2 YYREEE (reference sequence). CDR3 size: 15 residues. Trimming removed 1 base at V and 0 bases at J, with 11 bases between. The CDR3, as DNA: TGTGCCAGCAGCTTGAAGGGCAGGGCCTCCTACGAGCAGTACTTC. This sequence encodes CASSLKGRASYEQYF. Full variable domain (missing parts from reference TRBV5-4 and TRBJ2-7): ETGVTQSPTHLIKTRGQQVTLRCSSQSGHNTVSWYQQALGQGPQFIFQYYREEENGRGNFPPRFSGLQFPNYSSELNVNALELDDSALYLCASSLKGRASYEQYFGPGTRLTVT.

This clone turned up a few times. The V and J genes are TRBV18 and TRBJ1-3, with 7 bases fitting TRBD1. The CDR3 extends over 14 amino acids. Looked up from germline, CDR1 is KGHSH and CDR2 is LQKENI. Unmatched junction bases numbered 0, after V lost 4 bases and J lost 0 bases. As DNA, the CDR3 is TGTGCCAGCTCACGGGACAGCTCTGGAAACACCATATATTTT. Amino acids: CASSRDSSGNTIYF. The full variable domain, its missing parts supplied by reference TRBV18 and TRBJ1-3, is NAGVMQNPRHLVRRRGQEARLRCSPMKGHSHVYWYRQLPEEGLKFMVYLQKENIIDESGMPKERFSAEFPKEGPSILRIQQVVRGDSAAYFCASSRDSSGNTIYFGEGSWLTVV.

This CDR3 reads CASSLQTDYNQPQHF. The CDR3 DNA is TGTGCCAGCAGCTTACAAACAGACTACAATCAGCCCCAGCATTTT. V and J are TRBV7-8 and TRBJ1-5; D is uncertain. Trimming cost V 2 bases and J 3 bases, with 11 bases left between them. The germline gives CDR1 SGHVS, CDR2 FQNEAQ. The length of the CDR3 is 15 residues.

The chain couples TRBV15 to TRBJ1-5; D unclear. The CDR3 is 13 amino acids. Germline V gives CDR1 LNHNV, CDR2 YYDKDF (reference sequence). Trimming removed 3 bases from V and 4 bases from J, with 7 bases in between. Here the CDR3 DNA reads TGTGCCACCAGCAGCCGTAGAAATCAGCCCCAGCATTTT. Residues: CATSSRRNQPQHF.

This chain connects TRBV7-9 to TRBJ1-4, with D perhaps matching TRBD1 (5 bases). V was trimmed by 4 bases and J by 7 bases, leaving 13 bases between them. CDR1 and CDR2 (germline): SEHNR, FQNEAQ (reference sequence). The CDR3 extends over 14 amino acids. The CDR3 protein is CASSSRGASEKLFF. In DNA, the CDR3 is TGTGCCAGCAGCTCTAGGGGTGCCAGTGAAAAACTGTTTTTT.

CDR3 nucleotide sequence: TGTGCCAGTAGTAAACCCTCACAGGGTGCCTCTGGGGCCAACGTCCTGACTTTC. This sequence encodes CASSKPSQGASGANVLTF. This chain connects TRBV19 to TRBJ2-6; tentative D call: TRBD1 (6 bases). The V end lost 4 bases, the J end lost 0 bases, and 16 bases lay between the germline ends. The CDR3 runs 18 residues. CDR1 is LNHDA, CDR2 SQIVND, per germline (reference sequence).

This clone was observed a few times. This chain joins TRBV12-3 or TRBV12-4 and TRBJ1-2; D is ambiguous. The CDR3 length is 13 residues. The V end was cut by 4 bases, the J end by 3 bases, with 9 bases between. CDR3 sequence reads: CASSSNRDYGYTF. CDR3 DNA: TGTGCCAGCAGTTCAAACCGGGACTATGGCTACACCTTC.

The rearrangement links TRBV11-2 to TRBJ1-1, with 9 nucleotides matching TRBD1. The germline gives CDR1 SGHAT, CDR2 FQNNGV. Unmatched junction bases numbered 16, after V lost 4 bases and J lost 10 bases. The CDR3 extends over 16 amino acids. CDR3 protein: CASSSMASRDRDIAFF. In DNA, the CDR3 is TGTGCCAGCAGCTCGATGGCCTCCAGGGACAGGGACATAGCTTTCTTT.

The DNA for the CDR3 is TGTGCCAGTAGTATAGACGACAGCCGCCATCAGCCCCAGCATTTT. It codes for CASSIDDSRHQPQHF. The V gene is TRBV19, the J gene TRBJ1-5; D perhaps matches TRBD1 (5 bases). Germline CDR1 reads LNHDA; CDR2 reads SQIVND (reference sequence). This CDR3 has 15 residues. V lost 0 bases, J lost 5 bases, and 11 bases lay in between.

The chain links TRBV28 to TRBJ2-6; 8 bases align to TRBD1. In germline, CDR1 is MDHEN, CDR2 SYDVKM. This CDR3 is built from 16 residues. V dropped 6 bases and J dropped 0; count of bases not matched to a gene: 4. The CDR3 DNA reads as TGTGCCAGCAGCCAGGGGGCAATCTCTGGGGCCAACGTCCTGACTTTC. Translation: CASSQGAISGANVLTF. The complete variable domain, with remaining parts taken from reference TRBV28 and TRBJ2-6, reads DVKVTQSSRYLVKRTGEKVFLECVQDMDHENMFWYRQDPGLGLRLIYFSYDVKMKEKGDIPEGYSVSREKKERFSLILESASTNQTSMYLCASSQGAISGANVLTFGAGSRLTVL.

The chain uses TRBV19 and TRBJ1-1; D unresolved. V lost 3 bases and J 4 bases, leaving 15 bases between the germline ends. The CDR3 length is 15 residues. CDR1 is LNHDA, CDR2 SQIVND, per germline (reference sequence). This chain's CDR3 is CASSILPTRSTEAFF. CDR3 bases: TGTGCCAGTAGTATCCTCCCTACCCGGAGCACTGAAGCTTTCTTT. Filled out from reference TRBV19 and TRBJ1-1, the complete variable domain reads DGGITQSPKYLFRKEGQNVTLSCEQNLNHDAMYWYRQDPGQGLRLIYYSQIVNDFQKGDIAEGYSVSREKKESFPLTVTSAQKNPTAFYLCASSILPTRSTEAFFGQGTRLTVV.

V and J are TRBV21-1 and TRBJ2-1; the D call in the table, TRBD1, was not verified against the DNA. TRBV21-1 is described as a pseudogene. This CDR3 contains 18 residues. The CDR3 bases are TGTGCCAGCAGCAAGTGGGACAGGGTACCCCGGGTGTGCTTTGAGCAGTTCTTC. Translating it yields CASSKWDRVPRVCFEQFF.

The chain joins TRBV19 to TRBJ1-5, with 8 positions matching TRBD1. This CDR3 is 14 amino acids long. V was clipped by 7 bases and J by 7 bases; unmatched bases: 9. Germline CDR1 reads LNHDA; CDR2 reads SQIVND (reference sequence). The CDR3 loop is CASTTDRGGQPQHF. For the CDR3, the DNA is TGTGCCAGTACAACCGACAGGGGTGGACAGCCCCAGCATTTT.

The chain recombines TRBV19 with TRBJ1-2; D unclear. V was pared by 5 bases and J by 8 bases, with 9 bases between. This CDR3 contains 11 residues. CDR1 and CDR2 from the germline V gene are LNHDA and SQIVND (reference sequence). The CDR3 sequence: CASSVGLGYTF. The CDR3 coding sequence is TGTGCCAGTAGTGTAGGGCTCGGCTACACCTTC.

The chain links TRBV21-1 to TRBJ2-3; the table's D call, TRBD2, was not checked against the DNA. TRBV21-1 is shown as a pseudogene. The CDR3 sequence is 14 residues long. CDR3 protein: CANLDSHGTDTQYF. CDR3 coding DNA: TGTGCCAACCTAGACTCCCATGGCACAGATACGCAGTATTTT.

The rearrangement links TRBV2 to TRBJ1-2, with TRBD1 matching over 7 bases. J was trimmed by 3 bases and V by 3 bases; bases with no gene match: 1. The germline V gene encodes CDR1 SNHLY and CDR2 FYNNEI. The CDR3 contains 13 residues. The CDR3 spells CASSDDRDYGYTF. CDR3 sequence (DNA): TGTGCCAGCAGTGATGACAGGGACTATGGCTACACCTTC.

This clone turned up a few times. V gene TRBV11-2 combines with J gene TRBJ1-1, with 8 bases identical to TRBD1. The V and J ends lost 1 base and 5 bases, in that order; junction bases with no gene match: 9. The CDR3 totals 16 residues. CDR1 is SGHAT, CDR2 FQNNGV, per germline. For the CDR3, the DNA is TGTGCCAGCAGCTTAGTATACAGGGGGTATAGGACTGAAGCTTTCTTT. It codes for CASSLVYRGYRTEAFF.

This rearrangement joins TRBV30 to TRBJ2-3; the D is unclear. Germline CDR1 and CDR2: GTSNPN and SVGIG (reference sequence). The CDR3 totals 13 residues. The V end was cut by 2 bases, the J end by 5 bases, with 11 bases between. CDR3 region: CAWSPVVQDTQYF. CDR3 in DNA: TGTGCCTGGAGTCCGGTAGTTCAAGATACGCAGTATTTT. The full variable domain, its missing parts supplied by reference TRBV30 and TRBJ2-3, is SQTIHQWPATLVQPVGSPLSLECTVEGTSNPNLYWYRQAAGRGLQLLFYSVGIGQISSEVPQNLSASRPQDRQFILSSKKLLLSDSGFYLCAWSPVVQDTQYFGPGTRLTVL.

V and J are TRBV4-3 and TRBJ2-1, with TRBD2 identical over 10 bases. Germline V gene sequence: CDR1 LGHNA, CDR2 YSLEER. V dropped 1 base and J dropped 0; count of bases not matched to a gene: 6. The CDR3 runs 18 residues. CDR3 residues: CASSQGETSGLSYNEQFF. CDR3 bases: TGCGCCAGCAGCCAAGGGGAGACTAGCGGGCTCTCCTACAATGAGCAGTTCTTC.

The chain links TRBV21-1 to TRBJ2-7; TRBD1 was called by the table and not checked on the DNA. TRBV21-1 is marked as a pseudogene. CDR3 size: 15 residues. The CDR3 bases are TGTGCCAGCAGCCCGGGACAGGCGAGTCCCTACGAGCAGTACTTC. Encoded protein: CASSPGQASPYEQYF.

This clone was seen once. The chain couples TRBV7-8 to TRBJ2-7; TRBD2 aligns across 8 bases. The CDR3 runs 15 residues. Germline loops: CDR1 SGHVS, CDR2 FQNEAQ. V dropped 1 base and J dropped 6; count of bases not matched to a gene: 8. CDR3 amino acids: CASSLGRGVPLEQYF. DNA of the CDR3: TGTGCCAGCAGCTTAGGGCGGGGGGTCCCTCTCGAGCAGTACTTC.

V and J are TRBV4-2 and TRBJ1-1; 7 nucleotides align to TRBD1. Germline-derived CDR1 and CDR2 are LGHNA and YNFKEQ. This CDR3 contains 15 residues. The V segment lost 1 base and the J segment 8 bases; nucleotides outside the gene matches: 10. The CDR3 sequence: CASSQGEGAPPEAFF. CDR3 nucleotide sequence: TGTGCCAGCAGCCAAGGCGAGGGGGCTCCCCCAGAAGCTTTCTTT.

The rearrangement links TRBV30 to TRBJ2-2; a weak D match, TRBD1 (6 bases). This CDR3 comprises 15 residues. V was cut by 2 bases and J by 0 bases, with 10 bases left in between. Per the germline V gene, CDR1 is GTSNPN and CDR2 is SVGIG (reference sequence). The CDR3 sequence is CAWSTGTTNTGELFF. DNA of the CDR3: TGTGCCTGGAGTACAGGGACGACGAACACCGGGGAGCTGTTTTTT.

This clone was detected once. CDR3 in DNA: TGTGCCAGCAGCTTACGGAGCGGGGGGGCTTCAGGTGAGCAGTACTTC. It translates to CASSLRSGGASGEQYF. This chain uses TRBV7-9 with TRBJ2-7; 10 bases align to TRBD2. This CDR3 is 16 amino acids long. Germline lookup yields CDR1 SEHNR and CDR2 FQNEAQ (reference sequence). Trimming removed 2 bases from V and 7 bases from J; junction bases left unmatched: 11.

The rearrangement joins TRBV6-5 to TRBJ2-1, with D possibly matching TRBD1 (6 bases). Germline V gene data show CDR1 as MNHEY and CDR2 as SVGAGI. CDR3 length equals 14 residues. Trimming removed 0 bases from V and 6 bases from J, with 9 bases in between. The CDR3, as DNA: TGTGCCAGCAGTTACTCGAGAGGGGGCAATGAGCAGTTCTTC. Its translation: CASSYSRGGNEQFF.

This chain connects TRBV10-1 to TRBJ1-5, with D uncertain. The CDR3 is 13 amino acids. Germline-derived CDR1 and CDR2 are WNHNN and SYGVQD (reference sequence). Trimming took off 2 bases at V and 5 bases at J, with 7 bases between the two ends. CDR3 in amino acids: CASSEVPDQPQHF. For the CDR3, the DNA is TGCGCCAGCAGTGAGGTCCCCGATCAGCCCCAGCATTTT.

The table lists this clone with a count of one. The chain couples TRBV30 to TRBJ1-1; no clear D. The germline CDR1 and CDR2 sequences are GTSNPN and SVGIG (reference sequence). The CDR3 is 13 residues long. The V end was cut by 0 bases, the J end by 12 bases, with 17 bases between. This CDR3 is CAWSVSTPSKTFF. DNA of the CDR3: TGTGCCTGGAGTGTCTCGACACCCAGCAAAACTTTCTTT.

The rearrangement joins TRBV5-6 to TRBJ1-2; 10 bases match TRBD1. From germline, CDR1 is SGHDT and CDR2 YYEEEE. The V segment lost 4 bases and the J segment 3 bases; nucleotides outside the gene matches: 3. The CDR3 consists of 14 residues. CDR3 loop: CASSLGQGDYGYTF. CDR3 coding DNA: TGTGCCAGCAGCCTCGGACAGGGGGACTATGGCTACACCTTC.

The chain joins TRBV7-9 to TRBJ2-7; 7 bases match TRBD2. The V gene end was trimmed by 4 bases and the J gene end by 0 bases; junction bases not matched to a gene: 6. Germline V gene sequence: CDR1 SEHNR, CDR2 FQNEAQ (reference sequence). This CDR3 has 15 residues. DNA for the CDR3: TGTGCCAGCAGCTCCAGCGGGAAGAGCTCCTACGAGCAGTACTTC. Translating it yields CASSSSGKSSYEQYF.

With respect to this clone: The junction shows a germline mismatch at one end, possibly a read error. The DNA for the CDR3 is TGTGCCAGCAGCCCGGGGAACTACGGGCAGTACTTC. This sequence encodes CASSPGNYGQYF. This chain connects TRBV9 to TRBJ2-7; D possibly corresponds to TRBD2 (5 bases). Germline V CDR1 and CDR2: SGDLS, YYNGEE. CDR3 length equals 12 residues. Supplemented by reference TRBV9 and TRBJ2-7, the full variable domain reads DSGVTQTPKHLITATGQRVTLRCSPRSGDLSVYWYQQSLDQGLQFLIQYYNGEERAKGNILERFSAQQFPDLHSELNLSSLELGDSALYFCASSPGNYGQYFGPGTRLTVT.